These 18 T cell receptor beta chains originate from one sample sequenced in a study of graft-versus-host responses after intestinal transplantation. The antigens of these receptors remain unknown. Data came from immunoSEQ multiplex PCR; TCRdb stores just in-frame clones and leaves some out. The repertoire consists of fewer than 95,000 clones, with about 94% occurring once and the leading ten covering about 0.2%. The source material was unstimulated CD4+ T cells sorted from spleen or lymph node cells, sampled before transplant. The receptors here all came from a human donor who was the organ donor for an intestinal transplant.

The chain has TRBV5-4 and TRBJ1-4, with D possibly being TRBD1 (6 bases). The CDR3 totals 14 residues. V was clipped by 1 base and J by 7 bases, with 11 bases between them. Germline V gives CDR1 SGHNT, CDR2 YYREEE (reference sequence). CDR3 DNA sequence: TGTGCCAGCAGCTTGACAGGGCGAGGTGAAAAACTGTTTTTT. Translation: CASSLTGRGEKLFF. The full variable domain, with the rest looked up from reference TRBV5-4 and TRBJ1-4, is ETGVTQSPTHLIKTRGQQVTLRCSSQSGHNTVSWYQQALGQGPQFIFQYYREEENGRGNFPPRFSGLQFPNYSSELNVNALELDDSALYLCASSLTGRGEKLFFGSGTQLSVL.

This clone was recorded only once. Mismatch with germline at one junction end may stem from a read error. The rearrangement uses TRBV7-8 and TRBJ2-1; 10 bases line up with TRBD2. CDR3 size: 17 residues. The germline V gene encodes CDR1 SGHVS and CDR2 FQNEAQ. The CDR3 nucleotides read TGTGCCAGCAGCTTAAAGGTTTCTAGCGGGGGTTACAGTGAGCAGTTCTTC. Translation: CASSLKVSSGGYSEQFF.

The rearrangement joins TRBV30 to TRBJ1-1; D is uncertain. The CDR3 sequence is 13 residues long. The germline V and J ends were trimmed by 1 base and 0 bases, with 6 bases remaining between them. Germline values: CDR1 GTSNPN, CDR2 SVGIG (reference sequence). The CDR3 coding sequence is TGTGCCTGGAGTGGCAATCTGAACACTGAAGCTTTCTTT. Translated, it gives CAWSGNLNTEAFF.

This chain joins TRBV5-1 and TRBJ2-2, with 7 positions matching TRBD1. V gave up 4 bases and J gave up 4 bases; unmatched junction bases: 10. Germline V gene data show CDR1 as SGHRS and CDR2 as YFSETQ. CDR3 length equals 16 residues. CDR3 nucleotide sequence: TGCGCCAGCAGCAGCACAGGGGTTTTCGGCACCGGGGAGCTGTTTTTT. This sequence encodes CASSSTGVFGTGELFF.

The V and J genes are TRBV5-6 and TRBJ1-1, with TRBD1 as a possible D gene (6 bases). Germline V gene data show CDR1 as SGHDT and CDR2 as YYEEEE. The CDR3 totals 12 residues. The V gene lost 4 bases and the J gene lost 11 bases, with 15 bases spanning the gap. The CDR3 nucleotides read TGTGCCAGCAGCATAGGACAGACGGGGGCTTTCTTT. Encoded protein: CASSIGQTGAFF.

The V gene is TRBV7-8, the J gene TRBJ2-5; no clear D. Trimming removed 4 bases at V and 4 bases at J, with 7 bases between. The germline V gene has CDR1 SGHVS and CDR2 FQNEAQ. The CDR3 extends over 12 amino acids. As DNA, the CDR3 is TGTGCCAGCAGCTCACGGGCAGAGACCCAGTACTTC. Its translation: CASSSRAETQYF.

V is TRBV28 and J is TRBJ1-6; TRBD1 matches at 10 bases. Germline CDR1 and CDR2: MDHEN and SYDVKM. This CDR3 spans 18 amino acids. J lost 7 bases, V lost 5 bases, and 14 bases had no gene match. CDR3 sequence: CASSTWDRGVPGNSPLHF. The CDR3 DNA reads TGTGCCAGCAGTACCTGGGACAGGGGAGTGCCGGGAAATTCACCCCTCCACTTT.

The V gene is TRBV30, the J gene TRBJ1-2; D is undetermined. V was pared by 4 bases and J by 4 bases, with 16 bases between. CDR1 is GTSNPN and CDR2 is SVGIG in the germline V gene (reference sequence). CDR3 length: 14 amino acids. CDR3 amino acids: CAWTEMLKFYGYTF. CDR3 nucleotides: TGTGCCTGGACTGAAATGCTAAAATTCTATGGCTACACCTTC.

The rearrangement uses TRBV7-9 and TRBJ1-5, with D maybe TRBD1 (5 bases). Germline V gene sequence: CDR1 SEHNR, CDR2 FQNEAQ (reference sequence). The CDR3 totals 17 residues. Trimming pared 1 base from V and 3 bases from J, leaving 16 bases between. The CDR3 loop is CASSLGAGAGLNQPQHF. CDR3 nucleotide sequence: TGTGCCAGCAGCTTAGGGGCCGGGGCCGGGCTCAATCAGCCCCAGCATTTT. Filled out from reference TRBV7-9 and TRBJ1-5, the complete variable domain reads DTGVSQNPRHKITKRGQNVTFRCDPISEHNRLYWYRQTLGQGPEFLTYFQNEAQLEKSRLLSDRFSAERPKGSFSTLEIQRTEQGDSAMYLCASSLGAGAGLNQPQHFGDGTRLSIL.

The chain employs TRBV6-5 and TRBJ1-1; 10 nucleotides align to TRBD1. This CDR3 region has 15 residues. Unmatched junction bases numbered 5, after V lost 6 bases and J lost 1 base. Germline V lookup: CDR1 MNHEY, CDR2 SVGAGI. The CDR3 DNA sequence: TGTGCCAGCAGGTGGACAGGGGGAGGGAACACTGAAGCTTTCTTT. Residues: CASRWTGGGNTEAFF.

The V and J genes are TRBV7-8 and TRBJ2-5, with TRBD1 as a possible D gene (5 bases). The J call is uncertain, as TRBJ2-7 better fits the DNA end. The CDR3 is 14 amino acids. Germline V gene sequence: CDR1 SGHVS, CDR2 FQNEAQ. The CDR3 loop is CASSLAQGPYEQYF. The CDR3 nucleotides read TGTGCCAGCAGCTTAGCCCAGGGCCCCTACGAGCAGTACTTC.

The rearrangement links TRBV6-6 to TRBJ2-3; 13 nucleotides match TRBD2. This CDR3 has 14 amino acids. Germline V gene lookup returns CDR1 MNHNY and CDR2 SVGAGI (reference sequence). J gave up 8 bases and V 6 bases, and 5 bases lay outside the gene matches. CDR3 sequence: CASSHTSGGGTQYF. In DNA, the CDR3 is TGTGCCAGCAGCCATACTAGCGGGGGGGGTACGCAGTATTTT.

The V and J genes are TRBV4-1 and TRBJ1-1; weak D call: TRBD1 (5 bases). The V gene's germline CDR1 is MGHRA and CDR2 YSYEKL. The CDR3 sequence is 15 residues long. The V gene lost 0 bases and the J gene lost 5 bases, with 13 bases spanning the gap. The CDR3: CASSQDFGGRTEAFF. The CDR3 nucleotides are TGCGCCAGCAGCCAAGATTTCGGGGGTAGGACTGAAGCTTTCTTT.

The rearrangement joins TRBV30 to TRBJ1-5; no firm D call. With 0 bases removed from V and 2 bases from J, the gap between germline ends came to 17 bases. CDR1 and CDR2 from the germline V gene are GTSNPN and SVGIG (reference sequence). CDR3 length equals 17 residues. CDR3 sequence: CAWSVGPMDSGNQPQHF. CDR3 sequence (DNA): TGTGCCTGGAGTGTAGGCCCAATGGATTCGGGCAATCAGCCCCAGCATTTT. The variable domain in full, with the rest retrieved from reference TRBV30 and TRBJ1-5, is SQTIHQWPATLVQPVGSPLSLECTVEGTSNPNLYWYRQAAGRGLQLLFYSVGIGQISSEVPQNLSASRPQDRQFILSSKKLLLSDSGFYLCAWSVGPMDSGNQPQHFGDGTRLSIL.

The DNA for the CDR3 is TGTGCCAGTAGTATCGCAGGGCGTGACTATGGCTACACCTTC. Residues: CASSIAGRDYGYTF. The J gene is TRBJ1-2, the V gene TRBV19; D might be TRBD1 (5 bases). Germline lookup yields CDR1 LNHDA and CDR2 SQIVND (reference sequence). The CDR3 length is 14 residues. Trimming pared 3 bases from V and 3 bases from J, leaving 11 bases between.

V is TRBV28 and J is TRBJ2-7, with 8 bases lining up with TRBD1. Germline loops: CDR1 MDHEN, CDR2 SYDVKM. The V segment lost 2 bases and the J segment 10 bases; nucleotides outside the gene matches: 16. The CDR3 totals 16 residues. Here the CDR3 DNA reads TGTGCCAGCAGTTTAGTTACGGAAGGGCCGACAGGGGCCCAGTACTTC. This sequence encodes CASSLVTEGPTGAQYF. Combining the CDR3 with reference TRBV28 and TRBJ2-7 gives the whole variable domain DVKVTQSSRYLVKRTGEKVFLECVQDMDHENMFWYRQDPGLGLRLIYFSYDVKMKEKGDIPEGYSVSREKKERFSLILESASTNQTSMYLCASSLVTEGPTGAQYFGPGTRLTVT.

The chain is built from TRBV10-3 and TRBJ2-6, with TRBD2 matching over 7 bases. V lost 2 bases and J lost 13; bases outside the gene matches: 2. The germline gives CDR1 ENHRY, CDR2 SYGVKD. This CDR3 comprises 12 residues. In nucleotides, the CDR3 is TGTGCCATCAGTGAGGTGGGAGGGGTCCTGACTTTC. Translating gives CAISEVGGVLTF.

This chain joins TRBV7-2 and TRBJ1-2; TRBD1 aligns across 7 bases. Trimming removed 1 base from V and 4 bases from J; junction bases left unmatched: 3. The CDR3 sequence is 14 residues long. The germline CDR1 and CDR2 sequences are SGHTA and FQGNSA. CDR3 sequence reads: CASSLGQGGYGYTF. The CDR3 DNA reads TGTGCCAGCAGCTTAGGACAGGGAGGCTATGGCTACACCTTC. Full variable domain (remainder filled in from reference TRBV7-2 and TRBJ1-2): GAGVSQSPSNKVTEKGKDVELRCDPISGHTALYWYRQSLGQGLEFLIYFQGNSAPDKSGLPSDRFSAERTGGSVSTLTIQRTQQEDSAVYLCASSLGQGGYGYTFGSGTRLTVV.